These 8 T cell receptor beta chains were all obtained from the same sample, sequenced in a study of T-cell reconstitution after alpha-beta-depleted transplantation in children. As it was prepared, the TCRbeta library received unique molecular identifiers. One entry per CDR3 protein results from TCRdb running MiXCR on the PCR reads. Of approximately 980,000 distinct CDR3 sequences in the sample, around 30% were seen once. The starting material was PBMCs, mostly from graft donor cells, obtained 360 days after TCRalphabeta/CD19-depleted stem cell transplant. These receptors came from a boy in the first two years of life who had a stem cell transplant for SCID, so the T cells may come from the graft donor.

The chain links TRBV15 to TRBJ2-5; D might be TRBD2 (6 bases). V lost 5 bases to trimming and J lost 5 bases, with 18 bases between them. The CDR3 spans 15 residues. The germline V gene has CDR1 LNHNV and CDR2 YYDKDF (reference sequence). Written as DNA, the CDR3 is TGTGCCACCAGCGGGGGAGGAACCCCGGGGGAGACCCAGTACTTC. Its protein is CATSGGGTPGETQYF.

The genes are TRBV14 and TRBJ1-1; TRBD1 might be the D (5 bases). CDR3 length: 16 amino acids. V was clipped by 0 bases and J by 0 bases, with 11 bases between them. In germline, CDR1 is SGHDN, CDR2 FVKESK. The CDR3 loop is CASSQDVGRLNTEAFF. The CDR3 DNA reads TGTGCCAGCAGCCAAGATGTGGGGCGTCTGAACACTGAAGCTTTCTTT.

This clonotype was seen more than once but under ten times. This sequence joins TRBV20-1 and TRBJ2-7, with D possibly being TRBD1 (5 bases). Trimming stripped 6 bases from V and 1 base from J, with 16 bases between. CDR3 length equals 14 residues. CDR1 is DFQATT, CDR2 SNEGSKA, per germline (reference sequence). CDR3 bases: TGCAGTGCCCTCGTCCGTAGGACATCCTACGAGCAGTACTTC. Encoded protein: CSALVRRTSYEQYF.

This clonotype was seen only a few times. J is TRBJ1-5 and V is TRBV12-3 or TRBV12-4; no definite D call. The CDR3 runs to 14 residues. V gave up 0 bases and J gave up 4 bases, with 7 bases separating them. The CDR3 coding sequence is TGTGCCAGCAGTTTAGCTTTTCAGAATCAGCCCCAGCATTTT. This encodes CASSLAFQNQPQHF.

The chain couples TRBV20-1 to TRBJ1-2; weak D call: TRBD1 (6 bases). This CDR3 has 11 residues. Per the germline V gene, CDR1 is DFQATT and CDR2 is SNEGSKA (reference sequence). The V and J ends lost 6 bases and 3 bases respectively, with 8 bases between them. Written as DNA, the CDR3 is TGCAGTGCGGACAGTTACTATGGCTACACCTTC. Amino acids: CSADSYYGYTF.

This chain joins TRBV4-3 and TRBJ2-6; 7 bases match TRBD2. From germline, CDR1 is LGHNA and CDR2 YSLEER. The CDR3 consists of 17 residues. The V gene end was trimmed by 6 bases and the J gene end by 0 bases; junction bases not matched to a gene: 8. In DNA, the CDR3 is TGCGCCAGCAGTGGGAGGGGAATAAGCTCTGGGGCCAACGTCCTGACTTTC. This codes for CASSGRGISSGANVLTF.

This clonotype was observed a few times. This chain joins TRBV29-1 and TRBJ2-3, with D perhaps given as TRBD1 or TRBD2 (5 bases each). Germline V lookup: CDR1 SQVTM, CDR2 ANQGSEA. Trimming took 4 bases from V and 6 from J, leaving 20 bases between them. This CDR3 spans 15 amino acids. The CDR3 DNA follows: TGCAGCGTTGCCCTTGGGCCGGGGCGACCGGATACGCAGTATTTT. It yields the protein CSVALGPGRPDTQYF.

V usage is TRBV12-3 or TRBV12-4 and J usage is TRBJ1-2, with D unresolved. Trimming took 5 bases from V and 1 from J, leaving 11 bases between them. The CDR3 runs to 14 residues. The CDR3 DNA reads TGTGCCAGCAGTCTGTCGGATGTTAACTATGGCTACACCTTC. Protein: CASSLSDVNYGYTF.